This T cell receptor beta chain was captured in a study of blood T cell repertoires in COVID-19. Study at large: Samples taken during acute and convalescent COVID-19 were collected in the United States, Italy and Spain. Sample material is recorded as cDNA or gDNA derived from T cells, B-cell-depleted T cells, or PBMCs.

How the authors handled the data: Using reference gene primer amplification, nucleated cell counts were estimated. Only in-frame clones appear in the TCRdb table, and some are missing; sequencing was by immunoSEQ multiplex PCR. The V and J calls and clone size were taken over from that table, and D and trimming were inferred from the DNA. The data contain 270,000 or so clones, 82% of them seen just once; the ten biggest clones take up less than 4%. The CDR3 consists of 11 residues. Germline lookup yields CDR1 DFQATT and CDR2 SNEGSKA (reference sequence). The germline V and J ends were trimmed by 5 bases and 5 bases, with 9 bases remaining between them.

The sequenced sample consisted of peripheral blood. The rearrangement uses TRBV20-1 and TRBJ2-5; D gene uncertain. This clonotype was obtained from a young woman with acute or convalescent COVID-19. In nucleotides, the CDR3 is TGCAGTGCTTCATTTTTGGAGACCCAGTACTTC. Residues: CSASFLETQYF.